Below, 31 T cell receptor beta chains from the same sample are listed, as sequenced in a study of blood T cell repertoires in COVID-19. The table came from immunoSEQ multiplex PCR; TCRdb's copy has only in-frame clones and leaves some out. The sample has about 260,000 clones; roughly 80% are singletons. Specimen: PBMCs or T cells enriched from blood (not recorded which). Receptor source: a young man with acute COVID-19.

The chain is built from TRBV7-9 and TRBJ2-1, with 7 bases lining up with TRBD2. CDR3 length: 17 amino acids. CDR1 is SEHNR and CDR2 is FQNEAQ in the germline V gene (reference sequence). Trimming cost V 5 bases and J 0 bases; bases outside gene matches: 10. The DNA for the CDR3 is TGTGCCAGCAGCCGATCTAGCGGAGGGAGCTCCTACAATGAGCAGTTCTTC. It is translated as CASSRSSGGSSYNEQFF.

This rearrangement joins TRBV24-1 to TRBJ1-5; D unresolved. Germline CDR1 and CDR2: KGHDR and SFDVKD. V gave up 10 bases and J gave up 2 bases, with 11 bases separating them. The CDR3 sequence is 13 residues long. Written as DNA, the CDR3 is TGTGCCACTCACGCAGGTGGCAATCAGCCCCAGCATTTT. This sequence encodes CATHAGGNQPQHF.

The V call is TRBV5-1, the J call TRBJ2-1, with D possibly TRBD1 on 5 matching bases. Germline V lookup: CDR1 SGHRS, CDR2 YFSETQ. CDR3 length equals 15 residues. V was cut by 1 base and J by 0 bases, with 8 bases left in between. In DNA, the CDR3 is TGCGCCAGCAGCTTGCAGCAGGGCTCCTACAATGAGCAGTTCTTC. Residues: CASSLQQGSYNEQFF.

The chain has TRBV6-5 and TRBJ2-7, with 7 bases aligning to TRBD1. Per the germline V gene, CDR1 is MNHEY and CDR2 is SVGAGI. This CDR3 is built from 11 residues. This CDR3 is CASSDTTGSTV. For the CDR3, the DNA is TGTGCCAGCAGCGATACGACAGGGTCCACCGTC.

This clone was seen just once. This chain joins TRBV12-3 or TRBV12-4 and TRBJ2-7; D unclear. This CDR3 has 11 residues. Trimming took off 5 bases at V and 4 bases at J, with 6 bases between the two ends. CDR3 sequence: CASSTGYEQYV. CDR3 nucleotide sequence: TGTGCCAGCAGTACCGGTTACGAGCAGTACGTC.

CDR3 sequence (DNA): TGTGCCAGCAGCTTCAATAGCGGTGTGTCGAATGAGCAGTTCTTC. Its protein is CASSFNSGVSNEQFF. This chain joins TRBV5-6 and TRBJ2-1; weak D call: TRBD2 (6 bases). This CDR3 region has 15 residues. Germline-derived CDR1 and CDR2 are SGHDT and YYEEEE. V was clipped by 2 bases and J by 7 bases, with 16 bases between them.

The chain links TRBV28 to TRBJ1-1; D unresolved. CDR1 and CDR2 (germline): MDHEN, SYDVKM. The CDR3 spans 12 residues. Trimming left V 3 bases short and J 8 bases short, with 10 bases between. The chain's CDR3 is CASSLRWQEAFF. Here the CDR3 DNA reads TGTGCCAGCAGTTTGAGGTGGCAAGAAGCTTTCTTT. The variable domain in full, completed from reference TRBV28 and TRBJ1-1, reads DVKVTQSSRYLVKRTGEKVFLECVQDMDHENMFWYRQDPGLGLRLIYFSYDVKMKEKGDIPEGYSVSREKKERFSLILESASTNQTSMYLCASSLRWQEAFFGQGTRLTVV.

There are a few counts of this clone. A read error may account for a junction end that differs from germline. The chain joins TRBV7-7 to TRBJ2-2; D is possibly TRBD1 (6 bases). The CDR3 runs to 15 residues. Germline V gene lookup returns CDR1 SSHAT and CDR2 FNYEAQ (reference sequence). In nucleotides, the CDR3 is TGTGCTAGCAGTAGACAGGCAATTAACACCGGGGAGCTGTTTTTT. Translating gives CASSRQAINTGELFF.

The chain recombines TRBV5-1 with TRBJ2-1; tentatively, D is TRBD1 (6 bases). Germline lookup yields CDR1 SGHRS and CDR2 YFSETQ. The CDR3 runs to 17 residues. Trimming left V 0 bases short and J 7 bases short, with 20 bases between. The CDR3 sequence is CASSLVAGALGVNEQFF. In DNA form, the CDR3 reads TGCGCCAGCAGCTTGGTCGCAGGGGCCTTAGGGGTGAATGAGCAGTTCTTC.

CDR3 loop: CASSVSDYPSRNTIYF. CDR3 DNA: TGTGCCAGCAGCGTCTCAGACTACCCATCGCGAAACACCATATATTTT. V gene TRBV5-6 combines with J gene TRBJ1-3; no clear D. Germline CDR1 reads SGHDT; CDR2 reads YYEEEE. CDR3 length equals 16 residues. The ends were cut back, 4 bases at V and 5 bases at J, with 19 bases in the middle.

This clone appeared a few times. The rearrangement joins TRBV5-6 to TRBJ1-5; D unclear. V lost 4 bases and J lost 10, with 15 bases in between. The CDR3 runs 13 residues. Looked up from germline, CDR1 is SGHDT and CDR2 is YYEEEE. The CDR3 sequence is CASSGSGDPPQHF. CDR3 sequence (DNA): TGTGCCAGCAGCGGGAGCGGCGATCCACCCCAGCATTTT.

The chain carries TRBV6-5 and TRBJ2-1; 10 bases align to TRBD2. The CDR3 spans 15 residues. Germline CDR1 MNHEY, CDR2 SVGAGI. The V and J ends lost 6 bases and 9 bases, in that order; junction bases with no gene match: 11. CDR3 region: CASRGEASGSTEQFF. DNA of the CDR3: TGTGCCAGCAGGGGAGAGGCTAGCGGGAGTACTGAGCAGTTCTTC.

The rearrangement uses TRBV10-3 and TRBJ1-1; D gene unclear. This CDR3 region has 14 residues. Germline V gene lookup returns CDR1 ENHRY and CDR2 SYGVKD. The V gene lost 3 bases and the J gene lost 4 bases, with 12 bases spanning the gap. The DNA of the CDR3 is TGTGCCATCAGTGACAACGGGATGGGCACTGAAGCTTTCTTT. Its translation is CAISDNGMGTEAFF.

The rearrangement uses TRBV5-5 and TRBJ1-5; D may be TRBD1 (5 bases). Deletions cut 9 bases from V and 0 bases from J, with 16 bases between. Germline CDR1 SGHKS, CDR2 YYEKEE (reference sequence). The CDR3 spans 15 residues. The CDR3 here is CATGQGPYSNQPQHF. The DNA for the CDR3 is TGTGCCACCGGGCAGGGCCCCTATAGCAATCAGCCCCAGCATTTT.

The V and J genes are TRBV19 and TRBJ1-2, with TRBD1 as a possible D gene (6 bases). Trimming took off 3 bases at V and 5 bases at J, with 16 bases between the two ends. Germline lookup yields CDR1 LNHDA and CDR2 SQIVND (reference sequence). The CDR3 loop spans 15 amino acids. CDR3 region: CASSMRYRENYGYTF. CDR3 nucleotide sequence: TGTGCCAGTAGTATGCGCTACAGGGAGAATTATGGCTACACCTTC.

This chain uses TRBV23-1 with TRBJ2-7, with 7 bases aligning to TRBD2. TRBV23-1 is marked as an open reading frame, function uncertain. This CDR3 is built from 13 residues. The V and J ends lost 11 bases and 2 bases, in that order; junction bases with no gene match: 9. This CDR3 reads CAPLPGLPYEQYV. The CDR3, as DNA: TGCGCCCCCCTCCCGGGACTACCCTACGAGCAGTACGTC.

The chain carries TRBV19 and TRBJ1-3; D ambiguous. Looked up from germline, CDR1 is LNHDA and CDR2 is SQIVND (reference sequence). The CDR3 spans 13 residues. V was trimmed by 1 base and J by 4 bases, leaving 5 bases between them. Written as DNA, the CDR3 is TGTGCCAGTAGTATAGCCAGGGGAAACACCATATATTTT. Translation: CASSIARGNTIYF.

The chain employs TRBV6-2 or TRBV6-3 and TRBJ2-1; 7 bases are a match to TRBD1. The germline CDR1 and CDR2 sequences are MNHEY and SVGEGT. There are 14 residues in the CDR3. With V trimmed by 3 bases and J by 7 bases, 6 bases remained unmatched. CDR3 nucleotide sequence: TGTGCCAGCAGTTATGGACAGGTCTTGAATGAGCAGTTCTTC. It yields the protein CASSYGQVLNEQFF.

The CDR3 protein is CASTPPPGQGAYNEQFF. CDR3 nucleotides: TGTGCCAGCACCCCCCCACCGGGACAGGGGGCCTACAATGAGCAGTTCTTC. V gene TRBV11-3 combines with J gene TRBJ2-1, with 11 bases identical to TRBD1. After removal of 7 bases from V and 2 bases from J, the junction contained 10 bases not matched to a gene. The CDR3 totals 17 residues. The germline V gene has CDR1 SGHNT and CDR2 YENEEA.

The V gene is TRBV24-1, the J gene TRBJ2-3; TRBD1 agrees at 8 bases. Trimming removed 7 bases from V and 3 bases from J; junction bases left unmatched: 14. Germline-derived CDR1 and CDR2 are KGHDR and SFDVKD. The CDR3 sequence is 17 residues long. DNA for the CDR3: TGTGCCACCAGCACAAGTTATTGGACAGGGAGTACAGATACGCAGTATTTT. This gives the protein CATSTSYWTGSTDTQYF.

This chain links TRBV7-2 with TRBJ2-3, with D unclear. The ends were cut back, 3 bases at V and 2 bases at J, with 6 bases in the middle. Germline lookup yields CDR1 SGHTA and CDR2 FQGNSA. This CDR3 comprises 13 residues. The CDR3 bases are TGTGCCAGCAGCTTGAGTGCCACAGATACGCAGTATTTT. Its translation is CASSLSATDTQYF. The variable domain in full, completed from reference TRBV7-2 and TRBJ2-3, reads GAGVSQSPSNKVTEKGKDVELRCDPISGHTALYWYRQSLGQGLEFLIYFQGNSAPDKSGLPSDRFSAERTGGSVSTLTIQRTQQEDSAVYLCASSLSATDTQYFGPGTRLTVL.

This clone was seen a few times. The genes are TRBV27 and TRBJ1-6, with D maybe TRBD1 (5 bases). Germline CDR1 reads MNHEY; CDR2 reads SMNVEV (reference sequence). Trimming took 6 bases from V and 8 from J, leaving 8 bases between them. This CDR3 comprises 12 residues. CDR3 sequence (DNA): TGTGCCAGCAGCCTGACAGATTCACCCCTCCACTTT. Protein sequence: CASSLTDSPLHF.

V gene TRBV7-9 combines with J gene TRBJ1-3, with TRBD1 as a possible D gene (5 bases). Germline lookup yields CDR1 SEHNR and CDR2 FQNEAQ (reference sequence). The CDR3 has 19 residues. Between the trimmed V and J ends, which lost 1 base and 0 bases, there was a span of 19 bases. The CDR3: CASSLVDRPLHTSGNTIYF. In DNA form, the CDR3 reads TGTGCCAGCAGCTTAGTTGACAGACCCTTACACACCTCTGGAAACACCATATATTTT.

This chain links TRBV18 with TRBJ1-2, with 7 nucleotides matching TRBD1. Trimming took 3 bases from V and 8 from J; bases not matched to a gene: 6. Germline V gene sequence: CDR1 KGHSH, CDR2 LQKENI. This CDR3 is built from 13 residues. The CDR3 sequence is CASSPDRAGGYTF. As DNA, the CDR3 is TGTGCCAGCTCACCTGACAGGGCTGGCGGCTACACCTTC. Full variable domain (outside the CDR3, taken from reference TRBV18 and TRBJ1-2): NAGVMQNPRHLVRRRGQEARLRCSPMKGHSHVYWYRQLPEEGLKFMVYLQKENIIDESGMPKERFSAEFPKEGPSILRIQQVVRGDSAAYFCASSPDRAGGYTFGSGTRLTVV.

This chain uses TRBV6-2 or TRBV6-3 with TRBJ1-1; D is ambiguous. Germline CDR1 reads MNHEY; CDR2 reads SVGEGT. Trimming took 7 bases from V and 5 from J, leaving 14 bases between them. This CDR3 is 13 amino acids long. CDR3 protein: CASIPGGETEAFF. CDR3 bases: TGTGCCAGCATCCCCGGCGGGGAAACTGAAGCTTTCTTT.

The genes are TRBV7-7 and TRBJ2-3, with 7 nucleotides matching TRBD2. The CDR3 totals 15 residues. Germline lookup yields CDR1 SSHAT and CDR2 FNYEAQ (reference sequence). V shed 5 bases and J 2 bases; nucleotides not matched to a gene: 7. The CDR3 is CASSPLAGTTDTQYF. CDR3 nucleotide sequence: TGTGCCAGCAGCCCATTAGCGGGTACCACAGATACGCAGTATTTT.

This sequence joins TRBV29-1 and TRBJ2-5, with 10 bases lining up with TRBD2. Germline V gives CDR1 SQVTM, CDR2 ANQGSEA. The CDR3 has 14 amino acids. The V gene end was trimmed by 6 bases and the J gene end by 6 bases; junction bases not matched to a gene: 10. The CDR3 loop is CSVESGRALKTQYF. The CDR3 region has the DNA TGCAGCGTGGAGAGCGGGAGGGCCTTGAAGACCCAGTACTTC.

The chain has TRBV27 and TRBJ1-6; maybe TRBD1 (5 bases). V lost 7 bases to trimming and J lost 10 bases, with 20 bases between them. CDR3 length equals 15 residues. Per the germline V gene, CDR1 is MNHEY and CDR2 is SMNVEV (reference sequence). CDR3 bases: TGTGCCAGCACCTCTTCGGGCAGGGTAAACTCACCCCTCCACTTT. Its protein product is CASTSSGRVNSPLHF.

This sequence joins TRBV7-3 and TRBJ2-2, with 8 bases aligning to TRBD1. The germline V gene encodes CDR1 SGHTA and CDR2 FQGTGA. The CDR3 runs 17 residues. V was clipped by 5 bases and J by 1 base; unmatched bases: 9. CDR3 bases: TGTGCCAGCAGCCGGCCCGGGACAGGATTGAACACCGGGGAGCTGTTTTTT. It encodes CASSRPGTGLNTGELFF.

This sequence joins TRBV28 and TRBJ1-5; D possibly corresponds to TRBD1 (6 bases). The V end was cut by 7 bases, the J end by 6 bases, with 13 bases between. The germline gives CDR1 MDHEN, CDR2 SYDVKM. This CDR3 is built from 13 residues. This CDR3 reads CASKRGGVQPQHF. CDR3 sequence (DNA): TGTGCCAGCAAACGGGGGGGCGTTCAGCCCCAGCATTTT.

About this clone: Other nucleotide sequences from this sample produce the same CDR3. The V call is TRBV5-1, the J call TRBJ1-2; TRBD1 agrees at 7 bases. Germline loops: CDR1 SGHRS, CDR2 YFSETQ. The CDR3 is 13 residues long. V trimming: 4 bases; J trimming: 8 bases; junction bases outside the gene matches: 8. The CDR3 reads CASSPDRAEGYTF. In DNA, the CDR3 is TGCGCCAGCAGCCCAGACAGGGCGGAAGGCTACACCTTC.